This entry features one TCR beta chain sequence. The V and J ends lost 5 bases and 1 base, in that order; junction bases with no gene match: 9. This CDR3 spans 18 amino acids. Germline V gene sequence: CDR1 SEHNR, CDR2 FQNEAQ (reference sequence). The data stem from a study of cytomegalovirus exposure and HLA in healthy donors. The PCR used 60 Vbeta and 13 Jbeta primers. The data were produced by immunoSEQ multiplex PCR, yet TCRdb's version contains in-frame clones alone and is incomplete. This sample has some 150,000 clones, with approximately 79% found just once. The TCR was taken from a woman in her thirties or forties in good health and CMV-seropositive. The sequencing sample was made of PBMCs. The rearrangement links TRBV7-9 to TRBJ2-6; the match to TRBD1 covers 9 bases. The CDR3 sequence: CASSRSSGTGSGANVLTF. CDR3 DNA: TGTGCCAGCAGCCGATCTTCCGGGACAGGGTCTGGGGCCAACGTCCTGACTTTC.